This T cell receptor beta chain originates from a study of blood T cell repertoires in COVID-19. The wider study: Samples taken during acute and convalescent COVID-19 were collected in the United States, Italy and Spain. T cells, B-cell-depleted T cells, or PBMCs supplied cDNA or gDNA.

The germline V and J ends were trimmed by 1 base and 8 bases, with 16 bases remaining between them. The CDR3 loop spans 15 amino acids. Germline CDR1 LNHDA, CDR2 SQIVND (reference sequence). The authors' processing: Quantification of nucleated cells was approximated via reference gene primer amplification. TCRdb keeps only in-frame clones here, not all; method: immunoSEQ multiplex PCR. V and J calls plus clone size are reproduced from that table; the DNA served to infer D and trimming. The sample contains 160,000 or so clones, 82% of which appear only once. The source is a woman in her sixties or seventies with acute or convalescent COVID-19. Sequenced sample: peripheral blood. The rearrangement links TRBV19 to TRBJ2-3; tentatively, D is TRBD2 (7 bases). The CDR3 bases are TGTGCCAGTAGTATAGCCGGGCGGGGGCCGACTACGCAGTATTTT. It is translated as CASSIAGRGPTTQYF.